This TCR beta chain was retrieved from a study of shared clonotypes between healthy human individuals. Study at large: Sampling drew on donors who were a couple of women and a few men aged 18 to 49.

Sequencing used immunoSEQ multiplex PCR; TCRdb keeps in-frame clones, though not all of them. This table has around 500,000 clones, roughly 80% appearing once. All participating donors were Caucasian adults from Nashville, Tennessee. Unsorted samples used about 90 million PBMCs for genomic DNA. The clonotype originates from a woman aged 40 to 50 in good health. Some clones in this sample may be carry-over from other donors' samples. Sequences were obtained from PBMCs.

CDR3 amino acids: CASSLSGREQFF. DNA for the CDR3: TGTGCCAGCAGTTTAAGTGGGCGGGAGCAGTTCTTC. This chain links TRBV28 with TRBJ2-1; D call uncertain. The CDR3 is made up of 12 amino acids. Looked up from germline, CDR1 is MDHEN and CDR2 is SYDVKM. Trimming took off 2 bases at V and 10 bases at J, with 9 bases between the two ends.